The 22 T cell receptor beta chains listed next were all sequenced from one sample in a study of shared clonotypes between healthy human individuals. The table came from immunoSEQ multiplex PCR; TCRdb's copy has only in-frame clones and leaves some out. Among approximately 720,000 clones listed, about 90% were seen once. In the naive CD8 group, cells lacked CD45RO and were positively selected for CCR7, so terminally differentiated effector memory CD45RA+ cells were left out. The specimen was naive CD8+ T cells sorted from blood. The receptors derive from a young man in good health.

The V and J genes are TRBV6-5 and TRBJ2-2; TRBD2 matches at 7 bases. The CDR3 loop spans 15 amino acids. V shed 1 base, J shed 5 bases, and the junction held 4 bases outside the gene matches. From germline, CDR1 is MNHEY and CDR2 SVGAGI. Here the CDR3 reads CASSYFGLGTGELFF. For the CDR3, the DNA is TGTGCCAGCAGTTACTTTGGACTAGGGACCGGGGAGCTGTTTTTT.

The chain links TRBV27 to TRBJ2-3, with 10 bases lining up with TRBD2. The germline gives CDR1 MNHEY, CDR2 SMNVEV (reference sequence). V lost 4 bases and J lost 1; bases outside the gene matches: 5. This CDR3 region has 16 residues. Here the CDR3 DNA reads TGTGCCAGCAGTTCGATCGGGACTAGCGGCACAGATACGCAGTATTTT. This gives the protein CASSSIGTSGTDTQYF.

The chain couples TRBV19 to TRBJ2-1; TRBD1 matches 7 bases. Germline loops: CDR1 LNHDA, CDR2 SQIVND (reference sequence). The CDR3 loop spans 12 amino acids. J was trimmed by 10 bases and V by 10 bases; bases with no gene match: 10. The CDR3 coding sequence is TGTGCCACCAAAGGGGGCGTCCCGGAGCAGTTCTTC. This gives the protein CATKGGVPEQFF.

In its sample, this clone was seen a few times. In DNA form, the CDR3 reads TGCGCCAGCAGGTTCAGGGAGAACACCGGGGAGCTGTTTTTT. Translation gives CASRFRENTGELFF. The chain combines TRBV5-1 with TRBJ2-2, with D possibly being TRBD1 (5 bases). The length of the CDR3 is 14 residues. Germline V lookup: CDR1 SGHRS, CDR2 YFSETQ. Trimming left V 5 bases short and J 1 base short, with 9 bases between.

This chain joins TRBV4-3 and TRBJ2-7; D remains unclear. Trimming took 5 bases from V and 3 from J, leaving 14 bases between them. The CDR3 spans 14 residues. Germline CDR1 and CDR2: LGHNA and YSLEER. CDR3 residues: CASSVAHNSYEQYF. For the CDR3, the DNA is TGCGCCAGCAGCGTCGCGCATAACAGCTACGAGCAGTACTTC.

As for this clone: The sample holds other DNA sequences that translate to the same CDR3. The V gene is TRBV19, the J gene TRBJ2-7, with 11 positions matching TRBD2. The junction had 3 bases not matched to a gene; V was cut back by 4 bases and J by 4 bases. Germline lookup yields CDR1 LNHDA and CDR2 SQIVND (reference sequence). The CDR3 is 14 residues long. CDR3: CASSTSGRSYEQYF. The CDR3 bases are TGTGCCAGTAGTACTAGCGGGAGGTCGTACGAGCAGTACTTC. Based on the CDR3 plus reference TRBV19 and TRBJ2-7, the full variable domain is DGGITQSPKYLFRKEGQNVTLSCEQNLNHDAMYWYRQDPGQGLRLIYYSQIVNDFQKGDIAEGYSVSREKKESFPLTVTSAQKNPTAFYLCASSTSGRSYEQYFGPGTRLTVT.

This clone has just one count. The chain carries TRBV5-8 and TRBJ2-2; 8 positions match TRBD1. CDR3 length: 16 residues. V was pared by 2 bases and J by 3 bases, with 6 bases of the junction left unmatched. CDR1 and CDR2 (germline): SGHTS, YDEGEE. CDR3 region: CASSLLDRGYTGELFF. The CDR3 nucleotides read TGTGCCAGCAGCTTACTCGACAGGGGATACACCGGGGAGCTGTTTTTT. The full variable domain, rest sourced from reference TRBV5-8 and TRBJ2-2, is EAGVTQSPTHLIKTRGQQATLRCSPISGHTSVYWYQQALGLGLQFLLWYDEGEERNRGNFPPRFSGRQFPNYSSELNVNALELEDSALYLCASSLLDRGYTGELFFGEGSRLTVL.

The chain uses TRBV7-9 and TRBJ2-7; 8 nucleotides align to TRBD1. The V segment lost 4 bases and the J segment 6 bases; nucleotides outside the gene matches: 17. The CDR3 has 17 amino acids. The germline CDR1 and CDR2 sequences are SEHNR and FQNEAQ (reference sequence). DNA of the CDR3: TGTGCCAGCAGCTCGACATACCCGGACAGGGCTCTAGGCGAGCAGTACTTC. Protein product: CASSSTYPDRALGEQYF.

The rearrangement uses TRBV11-3 and TRBJ2-2; unclear D gene. Germline values: CDR1 SGHNT, CDR2 YENEEA. Trimming took off 1 base at V and 0 bases at J, with 9 bases between the two ends. The CDR3 runs to 16 residues. As DNA, the CDR3 is TGTGCCAGCAGCTTAGGCGTCGGCTCGAACACCGGGGAGCTGTTTTTT. Encoded protein: CASSLGVGSNTGELFF.

As for this clone: A read error may produce the germline difference seen at one junction end. The rearrangement links TRBV4-3 to TRBJ2-1; 9 bases are a match to TRBD2. Germline CDR1 is LGHNA and CDR2 is YSLEER. This CDR3 comprises 19 residues. CDR3 in amino acids: CASSQDVSRGRARYNEQLF. The CDR3 DNA reads as TGCGCCAGCAGCCAAGATGTGAGTCGCGGGAGGGCCCGGTACAATGAGCAGCTCTTC.

The chain is built from TRBV13 and TRBJ2-7; TRBD2 matches at 10 bases. CDR3 length: 15 amino acids. CDR1 PRHDT and CDR2 FYEKMQ come from the germline V gene (reference sequence). The ends lost 5 bases at V and 3 bases at J; junction bases unmatched: 7. The CDR3 DNA reads TGTGCCAGCAGCGAAAGCGGGAGGGCCCTCTACGAGCAGTACTTC. Translated, it gives CASSESGRALYEQYF.

CDR3 coding DNA: TGTGCCAGCAGTCCGGGGACCGGGGAGCTGTTTTTT. Its protein is CASSPGTGELFF. This chain links TRBV6-6 with TRBJ2-2; D may be TRBD2 (5 bases). Per germline, CDR1 MNHNY and CDR2 SVGAGI (reference sequence). Between the trimmed V and J ends, which lost 5 bases and 5 bases, there was a span of 6 bases. CDR3 length equals 12 residues.

The chain recombines TRBV27 with TRBJ2-1, with D perhaps TRBD1 (6 bases). The V and J ends lost 4 bases and 5 bases respectively, with 12 bases between them. The CDR3 loop spans 14 amino acids. Per germline, CDR1 MNHEY and CDR2 SMNVEV (reference sequence). In nucleotides, the CDR3 is TGTGCCAGCAGTTCCCCCGGGACAAACAATGAGCAGTTCTTC. It specifies CASSSPGTNNEQFF.

The CDR3 DNA reads TGTGCCAGCTCACCACTCCCTGGGGAGACCCAGTACTTC. Its translation is CASSPLPGETQYF. The chain links TRBV18 to TRBJ2-5; D unclear. Germline CDR1 and CDR2: KGHSH and LQKENI. With 1 base removed from V and 5 bases from J, the gap between germline ends came to 8 bases. This CDR3 is 13 amino acids long.

The genes are TRBV7-6 and TRBJ2-7, with D perhaps matching TRBD1 or TRBD2 (5 bases each). The CDR3 is made up of 13 amino acids. CDR1 and CDR2 (germline): SGHVS, FNYEAQ. V shed 1 base and J shed 3 bases, with 7 bases lying between them. In DNA form, the CDR3 reads TGTGCCAGCAGCTTAGGGGACGTCTACGAGCAGTACTTC. Encoded protein: CASSLGDVYEQYF.

The CDR3 sequence is CASSLGLANVLTF. The CDR3 coding sequence is TGTGCCAGCAGCTTAGGCTTGGCCAACGTCCTGACTTTC. The rearrangement uses TRBV7-9 and TRBJ2-6; D unresolved. The germline gives CDR1 SEHNR, CDR2 FQNEAQ (reference sequence). The CDR3 length is 13 residues. V was trimmed by 1 base and J by 6 bases, leaving 4 bases between them.

Comments on this clone: Other DNA sequences of this sample code for an identical CDR3. The V gene is TRBV19, the J gene TRBJ2-7, with unresolved D. The ends were cut back, 1 base at V and 1 base at J, with 5 bases in the middle. The CDR3 totals 13 residues. Germline loops: CDR1 LNHDA, CDR2 SQIVND (reference sequence). Written as DNA, the CDR3 is TGTGCCAGTAGTATAGGCAGTTCCTACGAGCAGTACTTC. Protein product: CASSIGSSYEQYF.

The gene calls are TRBV10-3 and TRBJ1-3, with D uncertain. Trimming removed 2 bases at V and 0 bases at J, with 2 bases between. The CDR3 has 13 residues. Germline assignment: CDR1 ENHRY and CDR2 SYGVKD. This CDR3 reads CAISESSGNTIYF. The CDR3 nucleotides read TGTGCCATCAGTGAGAGCTCTGGAAACACCATATATTTT.

DNA for the CDR3: TGTGCCAGCAGCTTAGTTCAGGGGGCCGCTGGAAACACCATATATTTT. Translating gives CASSLVQGAAGNTIYF. V usage is TRBV11-2 and J usage is TRBJ1-3, with TRBD1 matching 8 bases. CDR3 length: 16 residues. The trim removed 1 base at V and 2 bases at J, leaving 4 bases unmatched. The germline CDR1 and CDR2 sequences are SGHAT and FQNNGV.

This clone was seen once. At the DNA level, this CDR3 is encoded by other sequences in the same sample as well. This chain joins TRBV27 and TRBJ2-1; 13 bases agree with TRBD2. With 2 bases clipped from V and 8 bases from J, the junction kept 3 bases outside the gene matches. This CDR3 is 15 amino acids long. CDR1 and CDR2 from the germline V gene are MNHEY and SMNVEV (reference sequence). The CDR3 here is CASSLGLAGVHEQFF. CDR3 nucleotides: TGTGCCAGCAGTTTAGGACTAGCGGGAGTCCATGAGCAGTTCTTC.

The gene calls are TRBV27 and TRBJ1-1, with 9 bases that match TRBD1. The CDR3 contains 13 residues. V lost 6 bases and J lost 1; bases outside the gene matches: 0. Germline assignment: CDR1 MNHEY and CDR2 SMNVEV (reference sequence). For the CDR3, the DNA is TGTGCCAGCAGGGGACAGGGGAACACTGAAGCTTTCTTT. This codes for CASRGQGNTEAFF.

The CDR3 reads CASSLSGSGSTEQFF. The CDR3 DNA follows: TGTGCCAGCAGCTTATCTGGTAGCGGGAGTACTGAGCAGTTCTTC. This chain joins TRBV7-9 and TRBJ2-1; TRBD2 matches at 9 bases. Trimming took 2 bases from V and 9 from J; bases not matched to a gene: 8. The CDR3 runs to 15 residues. Germline CDR1 SEHNR, CDR2 FQNEAQ (reference sequence).